Each of the 24 T cell receptor beta chains below was sequenced from the same sample in a study of shared clonotypes between healthy human individuals. The assay was immunoSEQ multiplex PCR, and TCRdb's table has in-frame clones only and misses some. Among nearly 750,000 clones listed, just under 75% were seen once. The sequenced sample was memory CD4+ T cells sorted from blood. The sample's subset: CD45RA-negative fraction. These receptors were taken from a woman aged 25 to 45 in good health.

The chain combines TRBV11-2 with TRBJ2-3, with 8 positions matching TRBD2. J lost 4 bases, V lost 5 bases, and 14 bases had no gene match. Germline CDR1 and CDR2: SGHAT and FQNNGV. This CDR3 has 17 amino acids. This chain's CDR3 is CASSGEREWGGADTQYF. The CDR3 DNA follows: TGTGCCAGCAGCGGGGAGCGGGAGTGGGGTGGCGCAGATACGCAGTATTTT.

V gene TRBV19 combines with J gene TRBJ1-1, with a weak D call TRBD1 (5 bases). Germline CDR1 is LNHDA and CDR2 is SQIVND (reference sequence). Trimming removed 5 bases from V and 4 bases from J, with 20 bases in between. The CDR3 has 16 residues. CDR3 nucleotides: TGTGCCAGTAGTTCTCTGATCCAGGGAGGCATCACTGAAGCTTTCTTT. Protein sequence: CASSSLIQGGITEAFF.

The V call is TRBV2, the J call TRBJ2-1, with 7 bases fitting TRBD2. The CDR3 consists of 13 residues. V shed 6 bases, J shed 4 bases, and the junction held 3 bases outside the gene matches. Germline loops: CDR1 SNHLY, CDR2 FYNNEI. The CDR3: CASRASGYNEQFF. The CDR3 region has the DNA TGTGCCAGCAGGGCTAGCGGATACAATGAGCAGTTCTTC.

The V and J genes are TRBV6-6 and TRBJ2-1, with no clear D. V gave up 7 bases and J gave up 0 bases, with 10 bases separating them. Germline V CDR1 and CDR2: MNHNY, SVGAGI (reference sequence). CDR3 size: 14 residues. The CDR3 region is CASNALSSYNEQFF. The CDR3 coding sequence is TGTGCCAGCAACGCACTAAGCTCCTACAATGAGCAGTTCTTC.

The sample holds a few counts of this clone. The V gene is TRBV28, the J gene TRBJ1-2, with D possibly being TRBD1 (5 bases). Germline CDR1 and CDR2: MDHEN and SYDVKM. CDR3 size: 12 residues. Trimming took off 10 bases at V and 6 bases at J, with 15 bases between the two ends. This chain's CDR3 is CATRVRENGYTF. DNA for the CDR3: TGTGCCACCAGGGTGCGGGAGAATGGCTACACCTTC.

With respect to this clone: Distinct nucleotide sequences in the sample also encode this CDR3. The gene calls are TRBV7-9 and TRBJ1-4; D remains ambiguous. Germline V gene sequence: CDR1 SEHNR, CDR2 FQNEAQ (reference sequence). Trimming left V 3 bases short and J 0 bases short, with 5 bases between. The CDR3 extends over 14 amino acids. This CDR3 is CASSFGSTNEKLFF. Here the CDR3 DNA reads TGTGCCAGCAGCTTTGGTTCAACTAATGAAAAACTGTTTTTT.

This clone was counted only a few times. V is TRBV5-1 and J is TRBJ2-3; D gene uncertain. In germline, CDR1 is SGHRS, CDR2 YFSETQ. The CDR3 is 15 residues long. V lost 3 bases, J lost 0 bases, and 11 bases lay in between. CDR3 protein: CASSYGGSSTDTQYF. The CDR3 DNA sequence: TGCGCCAGCAGCTACGGCGGATCTAGCACAGATACGCAGTATTTT. Variable domain in full (rest from reference TRBV5-1 and TRBJ2-3): KAGVTQTPRYLIKTRGQQVTLSCSPISGHRSVSWYQQTPGQGLQFLFEYFSETQRNKGNFPGRFSGRQFSNSRSEMNVSTLELGDSALYLCASSYGGSSTDTQYFGPGTRLTVL.

This rearrangement joins TRBV5-1 to TRBJ2-7, with D perhaps TRBD1 or TRBD2 (5 bases each). The CDR3 has 15 amino acids. With 0 bases removed from V and 0 bases from J, the gap between germline ends came to 10 bases. Per germline, CDR1 SGHRS and CDR2 YFSETQ. Written as DNA, the CDR3 is TGCGCCAGCAGCTTGGGACCGGGGCCCTCCTACGAGCAGTACTTC. It specifies CASSLGPGPSYEQYF. The full variable domain, completed using reference TRBV5-1 and TRBJ2-7, is KAGVTQTPRYLIKTRGQQVTLSCSPISGHRSVSWYQQTPGQGLQFLFEYFSETQRNKGNFPGRFSGRQFSNSRSEMNVSTLELGDSALYLCASSLGPGPSYEQYFGPGTRLTVT.

This clone appeared once. The chain couples TRBV4-1 to TRBJ2-3; 10 bases agree with TRBD2. Per the germline V gene, CDR1 is MGHRA and CDR2 is YSYEKL. Trimming took 1 base from V and 2 from J; bases not matched to a gene: 3. CDR3 size: 16 residues. CDR3 sequence: CASSQGLAGVTDTQYF. In DNA form, the CDR3 reads TGCGCCAGCAGCCAAGGGCTAGCGGGAGTCACAGATACGCAGTATTTT.

For this clone: A read error is possible here, since a much larger clone lies one base away. The CDR3 does not end in the conserved phenylalanine or tryptophan, so this is likely a read error. This chain joins TRBV29-1 and TRBJ1-2, with D unresolved. CDR1 is SQVTM and CDR2 is ANQGSEA in the germline V gene. CDR3 length: 12 residues. Deletions cut 3 bases from V and 3 bases from J, with 8 bases between. This CDR3 is CSVDMGDYGYTL. The CDR3 region has the DNA TGCAGCGTTGACATGGGCGACTATGGCTACACCCTC.

The chain has TRBV19 and TRBJ2-5; 7 positions match TRBD2. Germline CDR1 is LNHDA and CDR2 is SQIVND (reference sequence). The CDR3 spans 13 residues. The V gene end was trimmed by 10 bases and the J gene end by 7 bases; junction bases not matched to a gene: 12. This CDR3 is CATSSGPFGTQYF. Here the CDR3 DNA reads TGTGCCACCTCTAGCGGTCCCTTTGGGACCCAGTACTTC.

The chain is built from TRBV28 and TRBJ2-2; 10 nucleotides match TRBD2. This CDR3 has 14 residues. Germline values: CDR1 MDHEN, CDR2 SYDVKM. Germline trimming cut 5 bases from V and 5 bases from J; bases unmatched to any gene: 2. The DNA of the CDR3 is TGTGCCAGCAGTACTAGCGGGAAGACCGGGGAGCTGTTTTTT. As protein: CASSTSGKTGELFF.

J is TRBJ2-7 and V is TRBV28; 8 bases are shared with TRBD1. Germline trimming cut 2 bases from V and 3 bases from J; bases unmatched to any gene: 3. The germline V gene has CDR1 MDHEN and CDR2 SYDVKM. CDR3 size: 14 residues. The CDR3 spells CASSLQGADYEQYF. The CDR3 coding sequence is TGTGCCAGCAGTTTACAGGGGGCGGACTACGAGCAGTACTTC. Full variable domain (missing parts from reference TRBV28 and TRBJ2-7): DVKVTQSSRYLVKRTGEKVFLECVQDMDHENMFWYRQDPGLGLRLIYFSYDVKMKEKGDIPEGYSVSREKKERFSLILESASTNQTSMYLCASSLQGADYEQYFGPGTRLTVT.

V usage is TRBV5-1 and J usage is TRBJ2-5, with 10 bases lining up with TRBD2. CDR1 and CDR2 (germline): SGHRS, YFSETQ. With 5 bases clipped from V and 1 base from J, the junction kept 8 bases outside the gene matches. The CDR3 spans 16 residues. The CDR3 sequence is CASRASGRAIQETQYF. In DNA, the CDR3 is TGCGCCAGCAGGGCTAGCGGGAGAGCTATCCAAGAGACCCAGTACTTC.

This clone was seen just once. J is TRBJ2-3 and V is TRBV28, with 8 bases identical to TRBD2. After removal of 3 bases from V and 3 bases from J, the junction contained 8 bases not matched to a gene. The germline gives CDR1 MDHEN, CDR2 SYDVKM. This CDR3 spans 16 amino acids. The CDR3 protein is CASSFTSLAATDTQYF. CDR3 bases: TGTGCCAGCAGTTTCACCTCACTAGCGGCTACAGATACGCAGTATTTT.

The chain joins TRBV29-1 to TRBJ2-3, with D perhaps TRBD2 (7 bases). The V gene lost 2 bases and the J gene lost 6 bases, with 21 bases spanning the gap. The CDR3 consists of 16 residues. Germline V gene sequence: CDR1 SQVTM, CDR2 ANQGSEA. The CDR3 nucleotides read TGCAGCGTTGAAAGGGGGGGTTATCAGGGCCGGGATACGCAGTATTTT. This translates into CSVERGGYQGRDTQYF.

The chain carries TRBV5-1 and TRBJ1-1; D may be TRBD1 (5 bases). Germline assignment: CDR1 SGHRS and CDR2 YFSETQ. Trimming pared 5 bases from V and 0 bases from J, leaving 8 bases between. The CDR3 extends over 13 amino acids. The DNA for the CDR3 is TGCGCCAGCAGTCGGGGGGTGAACACTGAAGCTTTCTTT. It translates to CASSRGVNTEAFF.

J is TRBJ2-1 and V is TRBV5-1, with a tentative D call TRBD2 (7 bases). The V gene's germline CDR1 is SGHRS and CDR2 YFSETQ. The CDR3 runs to 16 residues. The V gene lost 4 bases and the J gene lost 4 bases, with 18 bases spanning the gap. CDR3 amino acids: CASSRGAAVDYNEQFF. As DNA, the CDR3 is TGCGCCAGCAGCCGGGGGGCGGCTGTCGATTACAATGAGCAGTTCTTC.

This clone occurred a few times. This chain connects TRBV28 to TRBJ1-2; TRBD1 might be the D (5 bases). The germline CDR1 and CDR2 sequences are MDHEN and SYDVKM. The CDR3 is made up of 14 amino acids. Trimming took 6 bases from V and 5 from J, leaving 16 bases between them. The CDR3 protein is CASSPSGREYGYTF. CDR3 nucleotide sequence: TGTGCCAGCAGCCCCTCCGGCAGGGAATATGGCTACACCTTC.

This chain connects TRBV27 to TRBJ2-3, with 11 bases matching TRBD2. The CDR3 extends over 18 amino acids. V lost 3 bases to trimming and J lost 5 bases; unmatched junction nucleotides: 13. Germline V gene sequence: CDR1 MNHEY, CDR2 SMNVEV (reference sequence). CDR3 sequence reads: CASSFYDLAGGPGDTQYF. CDR3 nucleotides: TGTGCCAGCAGTTTCTACGACTTAGCGGGAGGGCCAGGAGATACGCAGTATTTT.

The V and J genes are TRBV28 and TRBJ1-1, with a weak D call TRBD1 (5 bases). Germline CDR1 and CDR2: MDHEN and SYDVKM. The V end was cut by 10 bases, the J end by 1 base, with 13 bases between. CDR3 length: 13 residues. CDR3 region: CATITGWNTEAFF. In nucleotides, the CDR3 is TGTGCCACCATCACAGGTTGGAACACTGAAGCTTTCTTT.

On this clone: Other nucleotide sequences from this sample produce the same CDR3. This chain joins TRBV28 and TRBJ1-5, with D perhaps matching TRBD1 (5 bases). CDR1 is MDHEN, CDR2 SYDVKM, per germline. The ends were cut back, 2 bases at V and 1 base at J, with 9 bases in the middle. This CDR3 is built from 15 residues. The CDR3 here is CASSLGGGSNQPQHF. The CDR3 bases are TGTGCCAGCAGTTTAGGGGGTGGGAGCAATCAGCCCCAGCATTTT.

This chain joins TRBV27 and TRBJ2-7, with 11 nucleotides matching TRBD1. The CDR3 length is 18 residues. The germline V gene encodes CDR1 MNHEY and CDR2 SMNVEV (reference sequence). Losses at the gene ends were 5 bases for V and 5 bases for J; bases not matched to a gene: 17. The CDR3 loop is CASSPRRTGGVGVNEQYF. DNA of the CDR3: TGTGCCAGCAGTCCGCGCAGGACAGGGGGCGTTGGAGTGAACGAGCAGTACTTC.

A word on this clone: This sample includes further DNA sequences coding for the same CDR3. The chain couples TRBV18 to TRBJ1-5; no clear D. Looked up from germline, CDR1 is KGHSH and CDR2 is LQKENI. The CDR3 runs to 14 residues. V lost 3 bases and J 2 bases, leaving 8 bases between the germline ends. The CDR3 here is CASSPGAGNQPQHF. The CDR3 bases are TGTGCCAGCTCACCGGGCGCGGGCAATCAGCCCCAGCATTTT.